This TCR beta chain was sequenced in a study of Tregs in tolerant kidney transplant recipients. The assay was immunoSEQ multiplex PCR, and TCRdb's table has in-frame clones only and misses some. The data hold more than 75,000 clones, with over 85% observed a single time. In regard to this clone: Its antigen is unknown.

General study findings and limits: The small number of patients limits these findings pending further validation. Biological reproducibility was not directly addressed in this study.

This CDR3 has 15 amino acids. V lost 1 base and J lost 5; bases outside the gene matches: 3. CDR1 MGHRA and CDR2 YSYEKL come from the germline V gene. The receptor's source is a human donor who received a combined kidney and bone marrow transplant. The J gene is TRBJ1-4, the V gene TRBV4-1; 8 positions agree with TRBD1. The sequences come from CD4+ T cells from blood, collected before the transplant. The CDR3 sequence is CASSQARTGNEKLFF. CDR3 nucleotides: TGCGCCAGCAGCCAAGCGAGGACAGGGAATGAAAAACTGTTTTTT.